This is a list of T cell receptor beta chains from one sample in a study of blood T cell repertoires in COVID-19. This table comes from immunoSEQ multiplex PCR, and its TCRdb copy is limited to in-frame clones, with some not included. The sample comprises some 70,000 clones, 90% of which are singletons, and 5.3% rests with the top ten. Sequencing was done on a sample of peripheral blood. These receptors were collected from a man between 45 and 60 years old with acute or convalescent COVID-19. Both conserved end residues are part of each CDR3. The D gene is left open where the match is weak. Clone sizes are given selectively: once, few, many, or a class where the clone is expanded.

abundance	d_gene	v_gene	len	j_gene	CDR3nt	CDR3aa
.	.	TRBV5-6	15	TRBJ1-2	TGTGCCAGCAGCTGGGGGGAGCCTCCTAACTATGGCTACACCTTC	CASSWGEPPNYGYTF
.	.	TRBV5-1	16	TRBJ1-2	TGCGCCAGCAGCTTGAACACGGGGGGCCTGCTTTATGGCTACACCTTC	CASSLNTGGLLYGYTF
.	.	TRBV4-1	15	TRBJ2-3	TGCGCCAGCAGCTACCCGGGACATAGCACAGATACGCAGTATTTT	CASSYPGHSTDTQYF
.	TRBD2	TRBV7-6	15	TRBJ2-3	TGTGCCAGCAGCACCCGGACTAGCGGACAAGATACGCAGTATTTT	CASSTRTSGQDTQYF
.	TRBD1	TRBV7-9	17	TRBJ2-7	TGTGCCAGCAGCCGCGCGATGAATTGGGACAGCCTATACGAGCAGTACTTC	CASSRAMNWDSLYEQYF
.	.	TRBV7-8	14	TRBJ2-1	TGTGCCAGCAGCTTAACAGATTCCAACAATGAGCAGTTCTTC	CASSLTDSNNEQFF
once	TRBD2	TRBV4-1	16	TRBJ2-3	TGCGCCAGCAGCCAAGTTATAGCGGGAGTGATAGATACGCAGTATTTT	CASSQVIAGVIDTQYF
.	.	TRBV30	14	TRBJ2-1	TGTGCCTGGAGTCCATCCCCAGCGGACAATGAGCAGTTCTTC	CAWSPSPADNEQFF
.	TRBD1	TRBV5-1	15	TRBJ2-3	TGCGCCAGCAGCTCGGGACAGGGGGTTGTGGATACGCAGTATTTT	CASSSGQGVVDTQYF
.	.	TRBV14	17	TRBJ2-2	TGTGCCAGCAGCCGTCTTGGAGGCGGCCCGAACACCGGGGAGCTGTTTTTT	CASSRLGGGPNTGELFF
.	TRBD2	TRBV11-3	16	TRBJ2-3	TGTGCCAGCAGCTTAGAACTAGCGGGGGCCACAGATACGCAGTATTTT	CASSLELAGATDTQYF
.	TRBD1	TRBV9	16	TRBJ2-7	TGTGCCAGCAGCTATACACCGACAGGGAAAGTCTACGAGCAGTACTTC	CASSYTPTGKVYEQYF
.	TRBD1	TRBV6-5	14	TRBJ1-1	TGTGCCAGCCAGACAGGGCGTAAGGACACTGAAGCTTTCTTT	CASQTGRKDTEAFF
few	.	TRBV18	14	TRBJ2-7	TGTGCCAGCTCAAACAGGGACCGAGCCTACGAGCAGTACTTC	CASSNRDRAYEQYF
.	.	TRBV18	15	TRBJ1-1	TGTGCCAGCTCACCCTCTGGAGGGATCGGGACTGAAGCTTTCTTT	CASSPSGGIGTEAFF
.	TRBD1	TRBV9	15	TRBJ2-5	TGTGCCAGCAGCGTCATGGGACAGGGTACCGAGACCCAGTACTTC	CASSVMGQGTETQYF
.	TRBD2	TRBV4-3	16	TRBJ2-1	TGCGCCAGCGCCCCCGAGGGTGGGACTAGCGGGAATGAGCAGTTCTTC	CASAPEGGTSGNEQFF
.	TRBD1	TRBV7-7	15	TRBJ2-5	TGTGCCAGCAGCCGGGACAGGGGCCCCCGGGAGACCCAGTACTTC	CASSRDRGPRETQYF
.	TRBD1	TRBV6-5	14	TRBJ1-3	TGTGCCAGCAGGATGGACAGGAATGGAAACACCATATATTTT	CASRMDRNGNTIYF
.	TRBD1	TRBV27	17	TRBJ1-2	TGTGCCAGCAGTTCCGGACAGGCCGAAGCTGGGAACTATGGCTACACCTTC	CASSSGQAEAGNYGYTF
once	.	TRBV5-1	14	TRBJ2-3	TGCGCCAGCAGACCCGGTCCTAGCACAGATACGCAGTATTTT	CASRPGPSTDTQYF
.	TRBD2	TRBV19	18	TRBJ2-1	TGTGCCAGTAGTAGTAACAGGGGACTAGCGGGAGTAAACAATGAGCAGTTCTTC	CASSSNRGLAGVNNEQFF
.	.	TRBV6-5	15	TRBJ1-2	TGTGCCAGCAGTCGTCTCCCACAGGGCCGGGTTGGCTACACCTTC	CASSRLPQGRVGYTF
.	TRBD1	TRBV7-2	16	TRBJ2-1	TGTGCCAGCAGCACGCGACAGGGGCCCTCCTACAATGAGCAGTTCTTC	CASSTRQGPSYNEQFF
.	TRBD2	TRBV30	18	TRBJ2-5	TGTGCCTTAGGGGTGAAGGGGACGGGCCTAGCGGGAGAAGAGACCCAGTACTTC	CALGVKGTGLAGEETQYF
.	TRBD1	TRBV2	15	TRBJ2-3	TGTGCCAGCAGTGCGGGACAGGACCGCACAGATACGCAGTATTTT	CASSAGQDRTDTQYF
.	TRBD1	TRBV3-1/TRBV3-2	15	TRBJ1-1	TGTGCCAGCAGCCCCACAGGGGGGAAGAACACTGAAGCTTTCTTT	CASSPTGGKNTEAFF
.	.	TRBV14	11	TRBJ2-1	TGTGCCAGCAGCGTATACAATGAGCAGTTCTTC	CASSVYNEQFF
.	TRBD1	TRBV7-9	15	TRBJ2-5	TGTGCCAGCAGCTTAGCGGCGACAGGGACCGAGACCCAGTACTTC	CASSLAATGTETQYF
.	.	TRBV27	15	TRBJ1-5	TGTGCCAGCAGTTTAAGAGGGACAATTAATCAGCCCCAGCATTTT	CASSLRGTINQPQHF
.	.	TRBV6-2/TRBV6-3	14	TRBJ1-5	TGTGCCAGCAGTTACTACAATAGCAATCAGCCCCAGCATTTT	CASSYYNSNQPQHF
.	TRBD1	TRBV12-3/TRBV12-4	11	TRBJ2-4	TGTGCCAGCAGTTCGACAGGGATACAGTACTTC	CASSSTGIQYF
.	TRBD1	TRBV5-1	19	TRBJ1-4	TGCGCCAGCAGCGGAACCGGGACAGGGGGTCTTGGAACTAATGAAAAACTGTTTTTT	CASSGTGTGGLGTNEKLFF
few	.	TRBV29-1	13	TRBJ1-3	TGCAGCGTTGAACGGGGAATGGGAAACACCATATATTTT	CSVERGMGNTIYF
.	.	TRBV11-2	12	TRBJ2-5	TGTGCCAGCAGCTTCGAGCGGGAGACCCAGTACTTC	CASSFERETQYF
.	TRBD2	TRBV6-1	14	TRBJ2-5	TGTGCCAGCAGTGATTCGGGGGGACCGGGGGCCCAGTACTTC	CASSDSGGPGAQYF
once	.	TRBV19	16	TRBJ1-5	TGTGCCAGTACCACTTCTTTCGGAGGGGCCAGACAGCCCCAGCATTTT	CASTTSFGGARQPQHF
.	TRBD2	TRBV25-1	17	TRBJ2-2	TGTGCCAGCAACGTGGGGGGACTAGCGGGAGTGGCCGGGGAGCTGTTTTTT	CASNVGGLAGVAGELFF
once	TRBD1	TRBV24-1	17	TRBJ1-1	TGTGCCACCAGTGATTCGGGGACAGGGCCTACAGGCACTGAAGCTTTCTTT	CATSDSGTGPTGTEAFF
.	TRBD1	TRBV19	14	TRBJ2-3	TGTGCCAGTAGCTACGCAGGGGGCGTGAATACGCAGTATTTT	CASSYAGGVNTQYF
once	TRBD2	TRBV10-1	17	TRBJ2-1	TGCGCCAGCAGTGAGAGGACTAGCGGGAGACTCTACAATGAGCAGTTCTTC	CASSERTSGRLYNEQFF
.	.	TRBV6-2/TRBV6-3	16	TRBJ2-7	TGTGCCAGCAGTTATCCTAAACCCCATAAGACCTACGAGCAGTACTTC	CASSYPKPHKTYEQYF